This TCR beta chain was captured in a study of tumor-infiltrating lymphocytes in localized non-small cell lung cancer. General study points: T-cell fraction did not differ between immunotypes IM1 and IM2.

Sequencing used immunoSEQ multiplex PCR; TCRdb keeps in-frame clones, though not all of them. Of around 24,000 clones listed, roughly 64% are singletons. This clone has just a few counts. The antigen is not known. CDR1 is SGDLS and CDR2 is YYNGEE in the germline V gene. V was clipped by 0 bases and J by 7 bases, with 16 bases between them. This CDR3 is built from 15 residues. The clonotype comes from a human donor with non-small cell lung cancer. This chain uses TRBV9 with TRBJ2-5; D might be TRBD2 (6 bases). The specimen sequenced was lung tumor tissue. The CDR3 protein is CASSVEPGLAGTQYF. The DNA of the CDR3 is TGTGCCAGCAGCGTAGAGCCGGGACTCGCCGGGACCCAGTACTTC.